The clone carrying this T cell receptor (beta chain) was observed a few times. The antigen is unknown. PCR employed 60 Vbeta and 13 Jbeta primers. Sequencing used immunoSEQ multiplex PCR; TCRdb keeps in-frame clones, though not all of them. The sample records tens of thousands of clones, 65% to 85% being singletons. The data were taken from a study of cytomegalovirus exposure and HLA in healthy donors. Study results and limitations: A list of 150 to 200 TCR beta chains associated with cytomegalovirus was given.

The CDR3 is made up of 16 amino acids. Germline V gene sequence: CDR1 SGHRS, CDR2 YFSETQ. Unmatched junction bases numbered 6, after V lost 0 bases and J lost 1 base. This TCR was recovered from a man between 60 and 75 years old in good health and CMV-seropositive. The material sequenced was PBMCs. V is TRBV5-1 and J is TRBJ1-2, with 7 bases that match TRBD1. CDR3 sequence (DNA): TGCGCCAGCAGCTTGGCCGGGACAGTTAGTAACTATGGCTACACCTTC. It translates to CASSLAGTVSNYGYTF.